The 16 T cell receptor beta chains below all came from one sample that was sequenced in a study of blood T cell repertoires in COVID-19. Only in-frame clones appear in the TCRdb table, and some are missing; sequencing was by immunoSEQ multiplex PCR. Of more than 85,000 clones listed, around 74% are singletons. Sequenced material: peripheral blood. The source is a woman aged 70-85 years with acute or convalescent COVID-19.

V usage is TRBV5-1 and J usage is TRBJ1-1; D is unclear. The germline V gene has CDR1 SGHRS and CDR2 YFSETQ. This CDR3 contains 13 residues. V was trimmed by 3 bases and J by 0 bases, leaving 6 bases between them. The CDR3 bases are TGCGCCAGCAGCTCCGAGTTGAACACTGAAGCTTTCTTT. Translated, it gives CASSSELNTEAFF. The full variable domain, with the rest looked up from reference TRBV5-1 and TRBJ1-1, is KAGVTQTPRYLIKTRGQQVTLSCSPISGHRSVSWYQQTPGQGLQFLFEYFSETQRNKGNFPGRFSGRQFSNSRSEMNVSTLELGDSALYLCASSSELNTEAFFGQGTRLTVV.

V usage is TRBV7-2 and J usage is TRBJ1-2; 8 positions agree with TRBD1. The J segment lost 2 bases and the V segment lost 4 bases, leaving 6 bases of the junction unmatched. The germline CDR1 and CDR2 sequences are SGHTA and FQGNSA. The CDR3 is made up of 15 amino acids. DNA for the CDR3: TGTGCCAGCAGCTCCCGACAGGGGCTAAACTATGGCTACACCTTC. This encodes CASSSRQGLNYGYTF.

This clone was recorded once. J is TRBJ1-3 and V is TRBV6-6; the D gene is possibly TRBD1 (6 bases). V was shortened by 2 bases and J by 14 bases, with 16 bases between the two germline ends. In germline, CDR1 is MNHNY, CDR2 SVGAGI (reference sequence). This CDR3 has 13 residues. As DNA, the CDR3 is TGTGCCAGCAGTTACCCATTACAGGGTACCGTATATTTT. Protein sequence: CASSYPLQGTVYF.

This clone was recorded a few times. The gene calls are TRBV7-9 and TRBJ1-3; TRBD1 aligns across 8 bases. Germline trimming cut 5 bases from V and 1 base from J; bases unmatched to any gene: 10. The CDR3 is 17 residues long. Germline V CDR1 and CDR2: SEHNR, FQNEAQ (reference sequence). CDR3 sequence: CASSHGGQGPSGNTIYF. CDR3 sequence (DNA): TGTGCCAGCAGCCACGGAGGACAGGGCCCATCTGGAAACACCATATATTTT. Filled out from reference TRBV7-9 and TRBJ1-3, the complete variable domain reads DTGVSQNPRHKITKRGQNVTFRCDPISEHNRLYWYRQTLGQGPEFLTYFQNEAQLEKSRLLSDRFSAERPKGSFSTLEIQRTEQGDSAMYLCASSHGGQGPSGNTIYFGEGSWLTVV.

The chain has TRBV19 and TRBJ2-7; 7 nucleotides agree with TRBD1. In germline, CDR1 is LNHDA, CDR2 SQIVND (reference sequence). Trimming took 0 bases from V and 3 from J; bases not matched to a gene: 8. The CDR3 has 16 residues. The chain's CDR3 is CASSIDHRGPFYEQYF. DNA of the CDR3: TGTGCCAGTAGTATAGACCACAGGGGTCCTTTCTACGAGCAGTACTTC. The whole variable domain, remainder taken from reference TRBV19 and TRBJ2-7, is DGGITQSPKYLFRKEGQNVTLSCEQNLNHDAMYWYRQDPGQGLRLIYYSQIVNDFQKGDIAEGYSVSREKKESFPLTVTSAQKNPTAFYLCASSIDHRGPFYEQYFGPGTRLTVT.

The gene calls are TRBV2 and TRBJ1-5; D unresolved. V lost 3 bases and J lost 1, with 7 bases in between. Germline CDR1 and CDR2: SNHLY and FYNNEI. The CDR3 totals 14 residues. The CDR3 sequence is CASSDSLSNQPQHF. CDR3 sequence (DNA): TGTGCCAGCAGTGATTCCCTGAGCAATCAGCCCCAGCATTTT.

The V call is TRBV18, the J call TRBJ1-3, with 7 bases identical to TRBD1. V was clipped by 6 bases and J by 2 bases; unmatched bases: 7. The CDR3 spans 15 residues. From germline, CDR1 is KGHSH and CDR2 LQKENI. The CDR3 sequence is CASSETGATGNTIYF. CDR3 nucleotides: TGTGCCAGCTCCGAAACAGGGGCCACTGGAAACACCATATATTTT. The variable domain in full, completed from reference TRBV18 and TRBJ1-3, reads NAGVMQNPRHLVRRRGQEARLRCSPMKGHSHVYWYRQLPEEGLKFMVYLQKENIIDESGMPKERFSAEFPKEGPSILRIQQVVRGDSAAYFCASSETGATGNTIYFGEGSWLTVV.

The genes are TRBV2 and TRBJ1-4; maybe TRBD1 (5 bases). V lost 6 bases and J 1 base, leaving 12 bases between the germline ends. In germline, CDR1 is SNHLY, CDR2 FYNNEI. The CDR3 loop spans 15 amino acids. The CDR3 sequence: CASSRLGGTNEKLFF. CDR3 DNA: TGTGCCAGCAGCCGACTGGGGGGAACTAATGAAAAACTGTTTTTT. The full variable domain, completed using reference TRBV2 and TRBJ1-4, is EPEVTQTPSHQVTQMGQEVILRCVPISNHLYFYWYRQILGQKVEFLVSFYNNEISEKSEIFDDQFSVERPDGSNFTLKIRSTKLEDSAMYFCASSRLGGTNEKLFFGSGTQLSVL.

The rearrangement joins TRBV6-5 to TRBJ1-1; tentatively, D is TRBD1 (5 bases). V shed 5 bases and J shed 3 bases, with 10 bases lying between them. This CDR3 spans 13 amino acids. Germline loops: CDR1 MNHEY, CDR2 SVGAGI. CDR3 loop: CASSPQGYTEAFF. The CDR3 DNA reads TGTGCCAGCAGTCCGCAGGGTTACACTGAAGCTTTCTTT.

This clone has a single count. The chain joins TRBV10-2 to TRBJ1-2, with TRBD1 matching 8 bases. CDR1 is WSHSY and CDR2 is SAAADI in the germline V gene. The ends lost 6 bases at V and 4 bases at J; junction bases unmatched: 4. The CDR3 spans 13 residues. The CDR3 region is CASRGQDRYGYTF. DNA for the CDR3: TGCGCCAGCAGGGGACAGGATCGCTATGGCTACACCTTC.

This clone was seen only a few times. This chain joins TRBV7-9 and TRBJ2-3, with D maybe TRBD2 (6 bases). This CDR3 contains 14 residues. The V gene lost 5 bases and the J gene lost 2 bases, with 11 bases spanning the gap. In germline, CDR1 is SEHNR, CDR2 FQNEAQ (reference sequence). The CDR3 spells CASSRRADTDTQYF. CDR3 bases: TGTGCCAGCAGCCGGAGGGCTGACACAGATACGCAGTATTTT.

This clone showed up just a few times. The rearrangement joins TRBV19 to TRBJ1-6; D perhaps matches TRBD1 (6 bases). The CDR3 spans 14 residues. Germline CDR1 reads LNHDA; CDR2 reads SQIVND (reference sequence). The V and J ends lost 6 bases and 5 bases respectively, with 11 bases between them. The DNA of the CDR3 is TGTGCCAGTAGCCGGACAGATCATAATTCACCCCTCCACTTT. Amino acids: CASSRTDHNSPLHF.

The chain uses TRBV19 and TRBJ2-3, with TRBD1 matching over 10 bases. The CDR3 contains 14 residues. Germline-derived CDR1 and CDR2 are LNHDA and SQIVND (reference sequence). The ends lost 2 bases at V and 8 bases at J; junction bases unmatched: 4. DNA of the CDR3: TGTGCCAGTAGTATACGCGGGGACAGGGGTACGCAGTATTTT. It is translated as CASSIRGDRGTQYF.

This chain joins TRBV5-5 and TRBJ2-3, with D possibly TRBD2 on 5 matching bases. This CDR3 has 17 residues. Deletions cut 0 bases from V and 2 bases from J, with 16 bases between. Germline CDR1 and CDR2: SGHKS and YYEKEE (reference sequence). The CDR3 DNA follows: TGTGCCAGCAGCTTGGATGGCGTGAGGGTGAACACAGATACGCAGTATTTT. It translates to CASSLDGVRVNTDTQYF. Variable domain in full (rest from reference TRBV5-5 and TRBJ2-3): DAGVTQSPTHLIKTRGQQVTLRCSPISGHKSVSWYQQVLGQGPQFIFQYYEKEERGRGNFPDRFSARQFPNYSSELNVNALLLGDSALYLCASSLDGVRVNTDTQYFGPGTRLTVL.

The V gene is TRBV7-9, the J gene TRBJ1-6; 9 bases match TRBD1. The CDR3 runs to 17 residues. Unmatched junction bases numbered 11, after V lost 4 bases and J lost 7 bases. CDR1 is SEHNR, CDR2 FQNEAQ, per germline (reference sequence). The CDR3 protein is CASSSRTGQGKNSPLHF. For the CDR3, the DNA is TGTGCCAGCAGCTCCCGTACGGGACAGGGCAAGAATTCACCCCTCCACTTT.

V gene TRBV7-2 combines with J gene TRBJ1-5; 9 nucleotides line up with TRBD1. V dropped 0 bases and J dropped 5; count of bases not matched to a gene: 5. CDR3 size: 16 residues. Germline CDR1 SGHTA, CDR2 FQGNSA. CDR3 sequence reads: CASSLAGTGIDQPQHF. In nucleotides, the CDR3 is TGTGCCAGCAGCTTAGCTGGGACAGGGATCGATCAGCCCCAGCATTTT.